The 7 T cell receptor beta chains given below trace back to one sample, sequenced in a study of somatic mutations in cytotoxic T cells in rheumatoid arthritis. Libraries were prepared by immunoSEQ multiplex PCR; TCRdb keeps only in-frame clonotypes and omits some of them. The sample records about 16,000 clones, about four fifths being singletons. Specimen: CD8+ T cells sorted from blood. The receptor source for this set is a woman in her forties or fifties with rheumatoid arthritis.

The chain has TRBV7-8 and TRBJ1-3; D might be TRBD1 (5 bases). In germline, CDR1 is SGHVS, CDR2 FQNEAQ. Between the trimmed V and J ends, which lost 5 bases and 7 bases, there was a span of 12 bases. This CDR3 region has 13 residues. CDR3 DNA: TGTGCCAGCAGCCCCGGGACTGAGAACACCATATATTTT. It specifies CASSPGTENTIYF.

The chain is built from TRBV19 and TRBJ2-7, with D hard to call. Germline lookup yields CDR1 LNHDA and CDR2 SQIVND (reference sequence). The CDR3 is 12 residues long. V gave up 3 bases and J gave up 2 bases, with 5 bases separating them. DNA of the CDR3: TGTGCCAGTAGTATCACCCCCTACGAGCAGTACTTC. Translation gives CASSITPYEQYF.

There are a few counts of this clone. The rearrangement joins TRBV27 to TRBJ2-7; D is unresolved. The V end lost 3 bases, the J end lost 0 bases, and 9 bases lay between the germline ends. Germline CDR1 reads MNHEY; CDR2 reads SMNVEV (reference sequence). This CDR3 comprises 14 residues. The CDR3 DNA is TGTGCCAGCAGTTTCGCCGGGCCCTCCTACGAGCAGTACTTC. Encoded protein: CASSFAGPSYEQYF.

This chain uses TRBV7-9 with TRBJ2-3, with D possibly being TRBD1 (7 bases). Germline V gives CDR1 SEHNR, CDR2 FQNEAQ (reference sequence). CDR3 length equals 16 residues. V shed 6 bases and J shed 4 bases, with 20 bases lying between them. The DNA of the CDR3 is TGTGCCAGCAGATCCTGGGACAGCGGGTCCCCAGATACGCAGTATTTT. This sequence encodes CASRSWDSGSPDTQYF.

The V gene is TRBV11-2, the J gene TRBJ2-7, with a weak D call TRBD2 (6 bases). The V end lost 1 base, the J end lost 3 bases, and 10 bases lay between the germline ends. Germline values: CDR1 SGHAT, CDR2 FQNNGV. The CDR3 sequence is 14 residues long. CDR3 amino acids: CASSLVEGGYEQYF. CDR3 bases: TGTGCCAGCAGCTTAGTAGAGGGAGGCTACGAGCAGTACTTC. The whole variable domain, remainder taken from reference TRBV11-2 and TRBJ2-7, is EAGVAQSPRYKIIEKRQSVAFWCNPISGHATLYWYQQILGQGPKLLIQFQNNGVVDDSQLPKDRFSAERLKGVDSTLKIQPAKLEDSAVYLCASSLVEGGYEQYFGPGTRLTVT.

The chain uses TRBV5-1 and TRBJ2-7; no firm D call. The CDR3 is 12 residues long. CDR1 is SGHRS, CDR2 YFSETQ, per germline. V was shortened by 4 bases and J by 2 bases, with 7 bases between the two germline ends. CDR3 nucleotides: TGCGCCAGCAGCGCTAACACCTACGAGCAGTACTTC. It yields the protein CASSANTYEQYF.

The gene calls are TRBV19 and TRBJ1-1, with 10 positions matching TRBD1. Germline CDR1 and CDR2: LNHDA and SQIVND (reference sequence). V was pared by 1 base and J by 4 bases, with 0 bases of the junction left unmatched. The CDR3 length is 14 residues. For the CDR3, the DNA is TGTGCCAGTAGTATAGGGACAGGGGGCACTGAAGCTTTCTTT. Its protein is CASSIGTGGTEAFF.